The 31 T cell receptor beta chains given below trace back to one sample, sequenced in a study of cytomegalovirus exposure and HLA in healthy donors (dated by TCRdb to about 2017). The library was produced with the immunoSEQ multiplex PCR assay. For the multiplex PCR, a mixture combining 60 forward primers for TCR Vbeta segments and 13 reverse primers for TCR Jbeta segments was used. TCRdb carries this immuneACCESS record with in-frame sequences only. Its versions omit some clonotypes, under half of them owing to an unresolved V gene in the studies checked, with the rest unexplained. The sample table shows 150,000 to 200,000 clones, and roughly four fifths are seen once. The ten largest clones add up to around 0.97% of the sample. The sample taken for sequencing was PBMCs. The origin of the receptors is a girl aged 2 to 9 in good health and CMV-seropositive.

CDR3 bases: TGTGCCAGCAGTCGAGGGTACACCGGGGAGCTGTTTTTT. Amino acid sequence: CASSRGYTGELFF. This chain connects TRBV27 to TRBJ2-2; TRBD2 is a possible D gene (5 bases). V lost 5 bases, J lost 3 bases, and 7 bases lay in between. The CDR3 is made up of 13 amino acids. The germline V gene encodes CDR1 MNHEY and CDR2 SMNVEV (reference sequence).

The genes are TRBV20-1 and TRBJ1-2, with no clear D. Trimming removed 4 bases at V and 8 bases at J, with 11 bases between. CDR1 DFQATT and CDR2 SNEGSKA come from the germline V gene (reference sequence). The CDR3 is made up of 11 amino acids. The CDR3 sequence is CSANRQTGYTF. In DNA form, the CDR3 reads TGCAGTGCTAATCGTCAAACAGGCTACACCTTC.

The rearrangement uses TRBV6-5 and TRBJ1-5; no reliable D call. Germline V gene lookup returns CDR1 MNHEY and CDR2 SVGAGI. The CDR3 runs 14 residues. Trimming stripped 6 bases from V and 5 bases from J, with 14 bases between. As DNA, the CDR3 is TGTGCCAGCAGCCTACAAACGGGGTATCAGCCCCAGCATTTT. Translating it yields CASSLQTGYQPQHF.

The J gene is TRBJ2-3, the V gene TRBV30; TRBD2 agrees at 7 bases. The length of the CDR3 is 14 residues. V lost 5 bases to trimming and J lost 1 base; unmatched junction nucleotides: 6. Germline-derived CDR1 and CDR2 are GTSNPN and SVGIG (reference sequence). CDR3 DNA sequence: TGTGCCTGGTCCGAGGGAGGGCGCACAGATACGCAGTATTTT. Translation gives CAWSEGGRTDTQYF.

This clone is a singleton in its sample. The chain employs TRBV5-1 and TRBJ2-1; a weak D match, TRBD2 (5 bases). CDR3 length: 15 residues. Deletions cut 3 bases from V and 4 bases from J, with 14 bases between. The germline V gene encodes CDR1 SGHRS and CDR2 YFSETQ. The CDR3 region is CASSSGSVQYNEQFF. The CDR3 DNA reads as TGCGCCAGCAGCTCGGGAAGCGTCCAATACAATGAGCAGTTCTTC.

CDR3 protein: CASSYSSNRVNTEAFF. The CDR3 region has the DNA TGTGCCAGCAGTTACTCGTCGAACAGGGTCAACACTGAAGCTTTCTTT. This rearrangement joins TRBV6-6 to TRBJ1-1, with D tentatively TRBD1 (6 bases). Germline CDR1 and CDR2: MNHNY and SVGAGI (reference sequence). The CDR3 is 16 amino acids. The ends were cut back, 0 bases at V and 2 bases at J, with 13 bases in the middle.

The rearrangement uses TRBV5-6 and TRBJ1-5; maybe TRBD1 (6 bases). The germline V and J ends were trimmed by 0 bases and 0 bases, with 10 bases remaining between them. The length of the CDR3 is 16 residues. Germline V gene sequence: CDR1 SGHDT, CDR2 YYEEEE. CDR3 sequence reads: CASSLAGTPSNQPQHF. Written as DNA, the CDR3 is TGTGCCAGCAGCTTGGCCGGGACACCTAGCAATCAGCCCCAGCATTTT.

V gene TRBV6-5 combines with J gene TRBJ1-1; 7 nucleotides agree with TRBD1. The V gene end was trimmed by 6 bases and the J gene end by 9 bases; junction bases not matched to a gene: 7. The CDR3 extends over 12 amino acids. Germline CDR1 reads MNHEY; CDR2 reads SVGAGI. CDR3 sequence reads: CASRSGDSQAFF. The CDR3 nucleotides are TGTGCCAGCAGATCCGGGGACAGCCAAGCTTTCTTT.

V and J are TRBV6-7 and TRBJ2-4, with 10 bases identical to TRBD1. TRBV6-7 is filed as an ORF, its function uncertain. The CDR3 length is 17 residues. Unmatched junction bases numbered 13, after V lost 5 bases and J lost 6 bases. CDR3 DNA sequence: TGTGCCAGCAGTCCACCATCCGGGACAGGGGTTGGAAACATTCAGTACTTC. Encoded protein: CASSPPSGTGVGNIQYF.

The V gene is TRBV2, the J gene TRBJ2-5; 11 bases align to TRBD2. The trim removed 0 bases at V and 11 bases at J, leaving 5 bases unmatched. Germline-derived CDR1 and CDR2 are SNHLY and FYNNEI. The CDR3 has 14 amino acids. The CDR3 bases are TGTGCCAGCAGTGAAGCCCTGACTAGCGGGGCACAGTACTTC. Its protein is CASSEALTSGAQYF.

With regard to this clone: One end of the junction fails to match germline, which may point to a read error. This rearrangement joins TRBV5-6 to TRBJ1-2; 11 bases are shared with TRBD1. In germline, CDR1 is SGHDT, CDR2 YYEEEE. This CDR3 is 13 amino acids long. DNA of the CDR3: TGTGCCAGCAGCCTTGGGGGACAGGGGGGCTTCACCTTC. Its translation is CASSLGGQGGFTF.

The chain employs TRBV11-2 and TRBJ2-3, with 12 bases matching TRBD2. The CDR3 spans 18 residues. In germline, CDR1 is SGHAT, CDR2 FQNNGV. J gave up 0 bases and V 5 bases, and 9 bases lay outside the gene matches. The CDR3 coding sequence is TGTGCCAGCAGCCCCCGGACTAGCGGGATTTCTAGCACAGATACGCAGTATTTT. Translation gives CASSPRTSGISSTDTQYF.

This chain links TRBV30 with TRBJ1-2, with 8 bases fitting TRBD1. CDR1 GTSNPN and CDR2 SVGIG come from the germline V gene (reference sequence). This CDR3 is 11 amino acids long. CDR3 bases: TGTGGCTCGGGACAGGTCTATGGCTACACCTTC. Its translation: CGSGQVYGYTF.

The chain joins TRBV30 to TRBJ2-3; 10 bases line up with TRBD2. The trim removed 5 bases at V and 1 base at J, leaving 6 bases unmatched. Germline V gene lookup returns CDR1 GTSNPN and CDR2 SVGIG (reference sequence). The CDR3 is made up of 15 amino acids. CDR3 sequence reads: CAWSPGTSGTDTQYF. The CDR3 DNA reads TGTGCCTGGTCTCCCGGGACTAGCGGCACAGATACGCAGTATTTT.

Remarks on this clone: This same CDR3 is encoded by further DNA sequences in the sample. This chain connects TRBV9 to TRBJ2-1; TRBD2 matches 11 bases. There are 16 residues in the CDR3. V trimming: 0 bases; J trimming: 7 bases; junction bases outside the gene matches: 6. CDR1 is SGDLS and CDR2 is YYNGEE in the germline V gene. CDR3 sequence (DNA): TGTGCCAGCAGCGTAGTTGGGACTAGCGGAAATAATGAGCAGTTCTTC. Encoded protein: CASSVVGTSGNNEQFF. The full variable domain, with the rest looked up from reference TRBV9 and TRBJ2-1, is DSGVTQTPKHLITATGQRVTLRCSPRSGDLSVYWYQQSLDQGLQFLIQYYNGEERAKGNILERFSAQQFPDLHSELNLSSLELGDSALYFCASSVVGTSGNNEQFFGPGTRLTVL.

The chain carries TRBV6-5 and TRBJ2-1; 7 bases are shared with TRBD1. CDR1 MNHEY and CDR2 SVGAGI come from the germline V gene. This CDR3 is 14 amino acids long. The junction had 11 bases not matched to a gene; V was cut back by 7 bases and J by 8 bases. The CDR3 spells CASTTGAGIYEQFF. CDR3 nucleotide sequence: TGTGCCAGCACCACAGGGGCAGGGATATATGAGCAGTTCTTC.

The chain couples TRBV12-5 to TRBJ1-5; D is uncertain. The germline V and J ends were trimmed by 3 bases and 6 bases, with 9 bases remaining between them. The CDR3 is 13 amino acids. CDR1 and CDR2 from the germline V gene are LGHNT and FRNRAP. The chain's CDR3 is CASGFWEFQPQHF. The CDR3 DNA sequence: TGTGCTAGTGGTTTCTGGGAGTTTCAGCCCCAGCATTTT.

This chain connects TRBV5-5 to TRBJ2-2, with 9 nucleotides matching TRBD2. The CDR3 totals 18 residues. The ends lost 5 bases at V and 3 bases at J; junction bases unmatched: 14. The germline CDR1 and CDR2 sequences are SGHKS and YYEKEE (reference sequence). DNA of the CDR3: TGTGCCAGCAGACCTGGGATAGCGGGAGTGTATGACACCGGGGAGCTGTTTTTT. Its protein product is CASRPGIAGVYDTGELFF.

The CDR3 loop is CASSQDGASRDTQYF. The DNA of the CDR3 is TGCGCCAGCAGCCAAGATGGGGCTAGTAGAGATACGCAGTATTTT. The rearrangement links TRBV4-1 to TRBJ2-3, with a possible D match to TRBD1 (5 bases). Germline CDR1 is MGHRA and CDR2 is YSYEKL. CDR3 length: 15 amino acids. Trimming took off 0 bases at V and 5 bases at J, with 12 bases between the two ends.

V gene TRBV27 combines with J gene TRBJ2-5; D is perhaps TRBD1 (5 bases). The V gene lost 6 bases and the J gene lost 1 base, with 6 bases spanning the gap. The CDR3 is 12 amino acids. Germline CDR1 MNHEY, CDR2 SMNVEV (reference sequence). The CDR3 loop reads CASSDSQETQYF. In DNA form, the CDR3 reads TGTGCCAGCAGCGACAGCCAAGAGACCCAGTACTTC.

CDR3 sequence reads: CASSSLRNSEAFF. The CDR3 nucleotides read TGCGCCAGCAGCTCGCTGAGGAACTCCGAAGCTTTCTTT. This sequence joins TRBV5-1 and TRBJ1-1, with unresolved D. Trimming took 3 bases from V and 8 from J, leaving 14 bases between them. The germline CDR1 and CDR2 sequences are SGHRS and YFSETQ. The CDR3 has 13 amino acids.

This clone appeared a few times. The rearrangement links TRBV28 to TRBJ2-7; D is perhaps TRBD1 (6 bases). V was cut by 3 bases and J by 3 bases, with 12 bases left in between. The germline gives CDR1 MDHEN, CDR2 SYDVKM. The CDR3 is 14 residues long. The CDR3 sequence is CASSLDSLYYEQYF. In DNA, the CDR3 is TGTGCCAGCAGTTTGGACAGCCTTTACTACGAGCAGTACTTC. Full variable domain (missing parts from reference TRBV28 and TRBJ2-7): DVKVTQSSRYLVKRTGEKVFLECVQDMDHENMFWYRQDPGLGLRLIYFSYDVKMKEKGDIPEGYSVSREKKERFSLILESASTNQTSMYLCASSLDSLYYEQYFGPGTRLTVT.

The rearrangement links TRBV15 to TRBJ1-4; D call uncertain. The CDR3 spans 12 residues. Germline-derived CDR1 and CDR2 are LNHNV and YYDKDF (reference sequence). V lost 4 bases and J lost 8, with 8 bases in between. CDR3 bases: TGTGCCACCAGCATGCGTGAGGAAAAACTGTTTTTT. This gives the protein CATSMREEKLFF.

The chain joins TRBV5-1 to TRBJ2-1, with D maybe TRBD1 (6 bases). This CDR3 is built from 13 residues. Trimming left V 7 bases short and J 1 base short, with 9 bases between. Germline CDR1 and CDR2: SGHRS and YFSETQ. The CDR3: CASRDKSYNEQFF. The CDR3 DNA is TGCGCCAGCCGGGACAAGTCCTACAATGAGCAGTTCTTC.

This sequence joins TRBV19 and TRBJ2-6; a possible D gene is TRBD1 (6 bases). CDR3 size: 17 residues. V lost 6 bases, J lost 1 base, and 16 bases lay in between. Germline-derived CDR1 and CDR2 are LNHDA and SQIVND (reference sequence). The CDR3 reads CASRFAGAPSGANVLTF. CDR3 DNA: TGTGCCAGTAGATTCGCAGGGGCGCCTTCTGGGGCCAACGTCCTGACTTTC.

The chain uses TRBV10-3 and TRBJ1-5, with 8 bases matching TRBD1. J was trimmed by 5 bases and V by 6 bases; bases with no gene match: 6. Germline V gives CDR1 ENHRY, CDR2 SYGVKD. CDR3 length: 14 amino acids. The CDR3 DNA reads as TGTGCCATCAGCCTCACAGGGGGGGATCAGCCCCAGCATTTT. Translation: CAISLTGGDQPQHF.

The genes are TRBV6-1 and TRBJ1-5; 8 bases agree with TRBD1. The CDR3 runs to 15 residues. Germline lookup yields CDR1 MNHNS and CDR2 SASEGT. Losses at the gene ends were 2 bases for V and 4 bases for J; bases not matched to a gene: 4. The CDR3 sequence is CASSEWDRLNQPQHF. As DNA, the CDR3 is TGTGCCAGCAGTGAATGGGACAGGTTAAATCAGCCCCAGCATTTT.

This rearrangement joins TRBV27 to TRBJ2-1, with 14 bases fitting TRBD2. The CDR3 extends over 15 amino acids. Losses at the gene ends were 5 bases for V and 14 bases for J; bases not matched to a gene: 11. Germline-derived CDR1 and CDR2 are MNHEY and SMNVEV (reference sequence). Written as DNA, the CDR3 is TGTGCCAGCAGTCTCGGGACTAGCGGGAGCCTTCGAAAGTTCTTC. As protein: CASSLGTSGSLRKFF.

V and J are TRBV2 and TRBJ1-5; D may be TRBD1 (6 bases). This CDR3 is built from 13 residues. Between the trimmed V and J ends, which lost 7 bases and 5 bases, there was a span of 12 bases. Looked up from germline, CDR1 is SNHLY and CDR2 is FYNNEI. The CDR3 region has the DNA TGTGCCAGCAAGGGGGAATCGGATCAGCCCCAGCATTTT. It translates to CASKGESDQPQHF.

The rearrangement links TRBV30 to TRBJ2-7; possibly TRBD2 for D (6 bases). The CDR3 sequence is 13 residues long. The germline gives CDR1 GTSNPN, CDR2 SVGIG (reference sequence). The V end was cut by 0 bases, the J end by 4 bases, with 10 bases between. The CDR3: CAWSVEGWYEQYF. As DNA, the CDR3 is TGTGCCTGGAGTGTGGAGGGGTGGTACGAGCAGTACTTC.

This clone was recorded once. The chain employs TRBV10-1 and TRBJ2-1; no firm D call. This CDR3 comprises 13 residues. V was clipped by 0 bases and J by 8 bases, with 8 bases between them. Per the germline V gene, CDR1 is WNHNN and CDR2 is SYGVQD (reference sequence). The CDR3 DNA reads as TGCGCCAGCAGTGAGTCGGTAGTACATGAGCAGTTCTTC. This gives the protein CASSESVVHEQFF.